These T cell receptor beta chains were read from a single sample in a study of beta chain features in type 1 diabetes. Sequencing was performed with immunoSEQ multiplex PCR; in TCRdb, only in-frame clones are kept and a portion is missing. The sample has hundreds of thousands of clones; around 13% are singletons. Sequencing was carried out using naive CD4+ T cells from blood. These receptors were obtained from a woman aged 18 to 35 with type 1 diabetes. CDR3s include the opening cysteine and the closing phenylalanine or tryptophan. The order of the fields is CDR3 DNA, CDR3 protein, J gene, clone size, D gene, V gene. A D gene is named only where the DNA matches it firmly. The size of a clone is reported for some rows only, either as once, few or many, or as a class for expanded clones.

TGTGCCAGCAGCCTCGGGGTAGCGGGGCCGGAGACCCAGTACTTC	CASSLGVAGPETQYF	TRBJ2-5	few	TRBD2	TRBV9
TGTGCCTGGAGCCAAGGACTAGGGATGGGGGAGACCCAGTACTTC	CAWSQGLGMGETQYF	TRBJ2-5	-	TRBD2	TRBV30
TGTGCCAGCAGCCCGGACAGGGTCGAGCAGTACTTC	CASSPDRVEQYF	TRBJ2-7	-	TRBD1	TRBV5-4
TGTGCCAGCAGCCGACAGGGTTACTATGGCTACACCTTC	CASSRQGYYGYTF	TRBJ1-2	-	TRBD1	TRBV27
TGTGCTAGTGGCGGGGCGACAGGGGCTCACGGCTATGGCTACACCTTC	CASGGATGAHGYGYTF	TRBJ1-2	few	TRBD1	TRBV12-5
TGCGCCAGCAGCCAAGATTCCCGACTCCGAGTCTACAATGAGCAGTTCTTC	CASSQDSRLRVYNEQFF	TRBJ2-1	few	-	TRBV4-3
TGTGCCAGTAACAGCGGGACAGGGCACTACGAGCAGTACTTC	CASNSGTGHYEQYF	TRBJ2-7	few	TRBD1	TRBV19
TGTGCCAGCAGCGTCGACAGCTACAATGAGCAGTTCTTC	CASSVDSYNEQFF	TRBJ2-1	few	-	TRBV7-2
TGCGCCAGCAGCTTGGGTGGCAGCCAAGAGACCCAGTACTTC	CASSLGGSQETQYF	TRBJ2-5	-	-	TRBV5-1
TGTGCCAGTAGACAGGGGGCTAACACCGGGGAGCTGTTTTTT	CASRQGANTGELFF	TRBJ2-2	-	TRBD1	TRBV19
TGTGCCAGCAGCGCCGGGACAGGAGGTTTCGATGAGCAGTTCTTC	CASSAGTGGFDEQFF	TRBJ2-1	-	TRBD1	TRBV7-9
TGTGCCAGTGGGAGGGGGCAAGAGACCCAGTACTTC	CASGRGQETQYF	TRBJ2-5	-	-	TRBV28
TGTGCCAGCAGGTCCAGCGTATTTATCGATGAGCAGTTCTTC	CASRSSVFIDEQFF	TRBJ2-1	few	-	TRBV28
TGTGCCAGCCGGGACAGGGTTGGAGAAAAACTGTTTTTT	CASRDRVGEKLFF	TRBJ1-4	-	TRBD1	TRBV27
TGTGCCAGCAGTTCGGACAGGGCGTTGGGCAATCAGCCCCAGCATTTT	CASSSDRALGNQPQHF	TRBJ1-5	few	TRBD1	TRBV2
TGTGCCAGCAGTAGGACAGGGACGAACACCGGGGAGCTGTTTTTT	CASSRTGTNTGELFF	TRBJ2-2	-	TRBD1	TRBV6-5
TGCAGCGTTGGACAGTCTAACTATGGCTACACCTTC	CSVGQSNYGYTF	TRBJ1-2	-	-	TRBV29-1
TGTGCCAGCAGCTTAGGAGGTTGGAGCGACGAAACAGATACGCAGTATTTT	CASSLGGWSDETDTQYF	TRBJ2-3	-	-	TRBV13
TGTGCCAGCAGCGTAGCTTCTAATGAAAAACTGTTTTTT	CASSVASNEKLFF	TRBJ1-4	-	-	TRBV9
TGTGCCAGCAGCCAAGTAATGGAGACCCAGTACTTC	CASSQVMETQYF	TRBJ2-5	-	-	TRBV14
TGTGCCAGCAGCCAGACAAACACCGGGGAGCTGTTTTTT	CASSQTNTGELFF	TRBJ2-2	-	-	TRBV14
TGCGCCAGCAGCCTTACGAGGTCGGAGACCCAGTACTTC	CASSLTRSETQYF	TRBJ2-5	-	-	TRBV5-1
TGTGCCAGCAGCTTAAAGCTGGGCGAGCAGTTCTTC	CASSLKLGEQFF	TRBJ2-1	-	-	TRBV13
TGCGCCAGCACCCCTAGCGGGTTTAGCGCGAACACCGGGGAGCTGTTTTTT	CASTPSGFSANTGELFF	TRBJ2-2	few	TRBD2	TRBV4-3
TGTGCCACGTCACTACTAGCGGGAGTTAAAGATACGCAGTATTTT	CATSLLAGVKDTQYF	TRBJ2-3	few	TRBD2	TRBV2
TGTGCCTGGAGACGGGACCCGGGACAGGGAGTTAGCACAGATACGCAGTATTTT	CAWRRDPGQGVSTDTQYF	TRBJ2-3	-	TRBD1	TRBV30
TGTGCCAGCACCCAGGAAACAGCTGGGGCCAACGTCCTGACTTTC	CASTQETAGANVLTF	TRBJ2-6	few	-	TRBV7-3
TGCGCCAGCAGCTTCGGAGGGCGGGAGCAGTACTTC	CASSFGGREQYF	TRBJ2-7	-	-	TRBV5-1
TGCGCCAGCAGCTTGTCAGGTAGCGGCCAAGAGACCCAGTACTTC	CASSLSGSGQETQYF	TRBJ2-5	-	-	TRBV5-1
TGTGCCAGTCAGGGGCCAGGGAATGAAAAACTGTTTTTT	CASQGPGNEKLFF	TRBJ1-4	few	-	TRBV6-6
TGTGCCAGCAGCTTAGTAGTGCACTACGAGCAGTACTTC	CASSLVVHYEQYF	TRBJ2-7	few	-	TRBV7-9
TGTGCCAGCAGCCAAGACCTGGCAAGTTTCGGGACAGTAATCTACGAGCAGTACTTC	CASSQDLASFGTVIYEQYF	TRBJ2-7	few	TRBD1	TRBV4-2
TGTGCCAGCAGCTGGACTAGCGGGAGGCGCTCCTACGAGCAGTACTTC	CASSWTSGRRSYEQYF	TRBJ2-7	few	TRBD2	TRBV5-6
TGTGCCAGCAGCCAAGATATGGGAGACAGGGACTACGAGCAGTACTTC	CASSQDMGDRDYEQYF	TRBJ2-7	-	TRBD1	TRBV4-2
TGCGCCAGCAGCTTGTCTGAGACTAACTATGGCTACACCTTC	CASSLSETNYGYTF	TRBJ1-2	few	-	TRBV5-1
TGCGCCAGCAGCTTGGGGGACAGGGCTAGCGAGCAGTACTTC	CASSLGDRASEQYF	TRBJ2-7	few	TRBD1	TRBV5-1
TGTGCCAGCAGCCAGGCTAGCGGGAGGACAGATACGCAGTATTTT	CASSQASGRTDTQYF	TRBJ2-3	few	TRBD2	TRBV14
TGTGCCAGCTCACCACAGGATCTAGCGGGAAGAGATACGCAGTATTTT	CASSPQDLAGRDTQYF	TRBJ2-3	few	TRBD2	TRBV18
TGCGCCAGCAGCTTGGCAAGCGGGGGCTACAATGAGCAGTTCTTC	CASSLASGGYNEQFF	TRBJ2-1	-	TRBD2	TRBV5-1
TGTGCCACCAGCAGACAGGGGAACCCCTACGAGCAGTACTTC	CATSRQGNPYEQYF	TRBJ2-7	-	-	TRBV15
TGTGCCAGCTACAATGCAGATACGCAGTATTTT	CASYNADTQYF	TRBJ2-3	-	-	TRBV18
TGTGCCAGCAGCTTCGCGGGGGGCGCATTTGGATCACCCCTCCACTTT	CASSFAGGAFGSPLHF	TRBJ1-6	-	-	TRBV7-2
TGTGCCAGCAGTCCTGGACATCTCCAAGAGACCCAGTACTTC	CASSPGHLQETQYF	TRBJ2-5	-	-	TRBV2
TGCAGCGTTGAAGGAGCGGGGGGGACCTACAATGAGCAGTTCTTC	CSVEGAGGTYNEQFF	TRBJ2-1	-	TRBD2	TRBV29-1
TGTGCCAGCAGCCTCGAGCGAAACACCATATATTTT	CASSLERNTIYF	TRBJ1-3	-	-	TRBV5-4
TGTGCCAGCAGCTTTTATTCCGGCGCTCTTGTGAGGGAACTGTTTTTT	CASSFYSGALVRELFF	TRBJ1-4	-	-	TRBV5-4
TGCGCCAGCAGCTTGGAGTTTGGTCTAAGCGAGCAGTACTTC	CASSLEFGLSEQYF	TRBJ2-7	-	-	TRBV5-1
TGCAGCGTTGTCCCAGGGGGCTCGGGCAATCAGCCCCAGCATTTT	CSVVPGGSGNQPQHF	TRBJ1-5	few	TRBD1	TRBV29-1
TGCAGCGTCGCCCAAGGAGCGGGAACTTCAGATACGCAGTATTTT	CSVAQGAGTSDTQYF	TRBJ2-3	-	TRBD2	TRBV29-1
TGTGCCAGCGCCAAAGGGCAGGGGTCCTTCAACGAGCAGTACTTC	CASAKGQGSFNEQYF	TRBJ2-7	-	-	TRBV2